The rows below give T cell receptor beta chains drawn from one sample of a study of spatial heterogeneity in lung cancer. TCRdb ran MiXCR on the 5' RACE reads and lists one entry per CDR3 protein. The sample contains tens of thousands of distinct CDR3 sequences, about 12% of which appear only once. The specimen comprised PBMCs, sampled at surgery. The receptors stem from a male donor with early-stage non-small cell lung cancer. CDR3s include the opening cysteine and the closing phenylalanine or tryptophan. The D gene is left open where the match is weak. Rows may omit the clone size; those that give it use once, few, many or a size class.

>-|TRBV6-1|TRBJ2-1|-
CASSGISYNEQFF
TGTGCCAGCAGCGGGATCTCCTACAATGAGCAGTTCTTC
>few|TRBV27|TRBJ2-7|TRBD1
CASSWGTGGEQYF
TGTGCCAGCAGCTGGGGGACAGGGGGGGAGCAGTACTTC
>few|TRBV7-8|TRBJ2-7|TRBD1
CASSPRDRSSYEQYF
TGTGCCAGCAGCCCCCGGGACAGGAGCTCCTACGAGCAGTACTTC
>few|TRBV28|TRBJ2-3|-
CASSTARGAMDTQYF
TGTGCCAGCAGTACGGCGAGAGGGGCTATGGATACGCAGTATTTT
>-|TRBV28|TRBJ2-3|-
CASSSPQVDTQYF
TGTGCCAGCAGTTCCCCACAGGTGGATACGCAGTATTTT
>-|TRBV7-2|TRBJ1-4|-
CASSLTQTLGGEKLFF
TGTGCCAGCAGCTTAACGCAGACACTTGGAGGTGAAAAACTGTTTTTT
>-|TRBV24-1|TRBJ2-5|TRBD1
CATSGTGISSETQYF
TGTGCCACTTCCGGGACAGGGATTTCATCGGAGACCCAGTACTTC
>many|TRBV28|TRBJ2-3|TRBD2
CASRLGTSGSYTQYF
TGTGCCAGCAGACTCGGGACTAGCGGGAGCTATACGCAGTATTTT
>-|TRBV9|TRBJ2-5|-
CASSVEGQETQYF
TGTGCCAGCAGCGTAGAGGGGCAAGAGACCCAGTACTTC
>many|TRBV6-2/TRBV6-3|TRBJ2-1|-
CASSFTDRHNEQFF
TGTGCCAGCAGCTTTACCGACAGGCACAATGAGCAGTTCTTC
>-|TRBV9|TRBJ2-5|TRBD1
CASSSGGAEQETQYF
TGTGCCAGCAGTTCAGGGGGCGCGGAACAAGAGACCCAGTACTTC
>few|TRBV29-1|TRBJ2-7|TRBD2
CSVDSSGGAYEQYF
TGCAGCGTTGACTCTAGCGGAGGGGCCTACGAGCAGTACTTC
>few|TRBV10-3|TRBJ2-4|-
CATGGAGGKNIQYF
TGTGCCACCGGCGGGGCCGGAGGCAAAAACATTCAGTACTTC
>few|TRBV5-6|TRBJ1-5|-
CASSPGVNQPQHF
TGTGCCAGCAGCCCCGGAGTAAATCAGCCCCAGCATTTT
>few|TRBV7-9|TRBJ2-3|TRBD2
CASSSPGLVPDTQYF
TGTGCCAGCAGTTCCCCGGGACTAGTTCCGGATACGCAGTATTTT
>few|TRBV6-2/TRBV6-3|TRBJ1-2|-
CASSLTNWNYGYTF
TGTGCCAGCAGTCTGACGAACTGGAACTATGGCTACACCTTC
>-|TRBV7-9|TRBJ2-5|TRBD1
CASSPRDRPQETQYF
TGTGCCAGCAGCCCGCGGGACAGGCCACAAGAGACCCAGTACTTC
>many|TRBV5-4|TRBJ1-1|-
CASSTGRDTEAFF
TGTGCCAGCAGCACAGGGAGGGACACTGAAGCTTTCTTT
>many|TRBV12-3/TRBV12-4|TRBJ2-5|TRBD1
CASSSQGVQETQYF
TGTGCCAGCAGTTCCCAGGGGGTGCAAGAGACCCAGTACTTC
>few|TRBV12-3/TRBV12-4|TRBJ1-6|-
CASTRFGSPLKSPLHF
TGTGCCAGCACCCGTTTCGGGTCCCCACTGAAGTCCCCCCTCCACTTT
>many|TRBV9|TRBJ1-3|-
CASSVADGGSGNTIYF
TGTGCCAGCAGCGTAGCTGACGGGGGCTCTGGAAACACCATATATTTT
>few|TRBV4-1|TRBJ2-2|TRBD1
CASSQRQGLTGELFF
TGCGCCAGCAGCCAGAGACAGGGTTTGACCGGGGAGCTGTTTTTT
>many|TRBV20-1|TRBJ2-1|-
CSARPAGRDYNEQFF
TGCAGTGCTAGACCCGCTGGGCGGGACTACAATGAGCAGTTCTTC
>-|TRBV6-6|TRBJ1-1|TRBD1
CASSYVGTAEAFF
TGTGCCAGCAGTTATGTCGGGACAGCTGAAGCTTTCTTT
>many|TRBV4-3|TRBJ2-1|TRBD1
CASSLRDSSYNEQFF
TGCGCCAGCAGCCTCCGGGACAGCTCCTACAATGAGCAGTTCTTC
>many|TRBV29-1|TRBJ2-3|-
CSVENLSTDTQYF
TGCAGCGTTGAGAACCTGTCGACAGATACGCAGTATTTT
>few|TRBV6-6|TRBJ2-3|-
CASPKYTQYF
TGTGCCAGCCCCAAATATACGCAGTATTTT
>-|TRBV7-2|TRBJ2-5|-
CASSLGPGDQETQYF
TGTGCCAGCAGCTTAGGACCCGGCGACCAAGAGACCCAGTACTTC
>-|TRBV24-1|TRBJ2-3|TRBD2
CATSDSGTSGYGTDTQYF
TGTGCCACCAGTGACTCCGGGACTAGCGGGTATGGCACAGATACGCAGTATTTT
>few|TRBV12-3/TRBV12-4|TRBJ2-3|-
CASSFWQPDTDTQYF
TGTGCCAGCAGTTTTTGGCAGCCTGACACAGATACGCAGTATTTT
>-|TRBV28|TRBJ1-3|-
CASSFMGASGNTIYF
TGTGCCAGCAGTTTTATGGGGGCCTCTGGAAACACCATATATTTT
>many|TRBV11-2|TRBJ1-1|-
CASSSQPEAFF
TGTGCCAGCAGCTCCCAGCCTGAAGCTTTCTTT
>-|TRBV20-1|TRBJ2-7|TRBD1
CSARAQRGQGIYEQYF
TGCAGTGCTAGAGCGCAGAGGGGACAGGGGATTTACGAGCAGTACTTC
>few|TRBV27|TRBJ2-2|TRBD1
CASSFGAGGAGNTGELFF
TGTGCCAGCAGTTTTGGGGCAGGGGGCGCCGGGAACACCGGGGAGCTGTTTTTT
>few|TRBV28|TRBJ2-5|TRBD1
CASSSPDRVGETQYF
TGTGCCAGCAGTTCGCCCGACAGGGTCGGAGAGACCCAGTACTTC
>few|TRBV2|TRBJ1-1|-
CASSGSQGTGTEAFF
TGTGCCAGCAGTGGAAGTCAGGGGACGGGCACTGAAGCTTTCTTT
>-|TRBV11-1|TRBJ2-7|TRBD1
CASQRQGYEQYF
TGTGCCAGCCAAAGACAGGGATACGAGCAGTACTTC
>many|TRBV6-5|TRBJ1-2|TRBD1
CASSQQGHYGYTF
TGTGCCAGCAGTCAACAGGGGCACTATGGCTACACCTTC
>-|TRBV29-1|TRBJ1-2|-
CSVERGHGYTF
TGCAGCGTTGAAAGGGGTCATGGCTACACCTTC
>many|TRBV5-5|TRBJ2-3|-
CASSLGLDPSTDTQYF
TGTGCCAGCAGCTTGGGGCTGGACCCTAGCACAGATACGCAGTATTTT